A single sample gave rise to the 5 T cell receptor beta chains below, sequenced in a study of blood T cell repertoires in COVID-19. TCRdb's copy holds only in-frame clones and misses some; the assay was immunoSEQ multiplex PCR. The sample has roughly 100,000 clones; approximately 84% are singletons. Sequencing used peripheral blood. The source is a man aged 35 to 55 with active or convalescent COVID-19.

The sample holds a few counts of this clone. The rearrangement joins TRBV4-2 to TRBJ2-1, with a weak D call TRBD1 (5 bases). The CDR3 is 17 amino acids. Germline V lookup: CDR1 LGHNA, CDR2 YNFKEQ. V lost 1 base to trimming and J lost 0 bases, with 13 bases between them. The CDR3 protein is CASSQGWGGGSYNEQFF. The CDR3 DNA follows: TGTGCCAGCAGCCAAGGCTGGGGCGGTGGCTCCTACAATGAGCAGTTCTTC.

V and J are TRBV6-2 or TRBV6-3 and TRBJ2-7; 7 bases are shared with TRBD1. The CDR3 sequence is 12 residues long. Trimming took 1 base from V and 10 from J; bases not matched to a gene: 4. In germline, CDR1 is MNHEY, CDR2 SVGEGT. CDR3 DNA: TGTGCCAGCAGTTACTGGACAGGTCCCCAGTACTTC. Its protein is CASSYWTGPQYF.

This rearrangement joins TRBV6-5 to TRBJ2-3, with 7 nucleotides matching TRBD1. The CDR3 runs 15 residues. Germline-derived CDR1 and CDR2 are MNHEY and SVGAGI. Trimming removed 0 bases from V and 4 bases from J; junction bases left unmatched: 4. The CDR3: CASSYSTGKADTQYF. Here the CDR3 DNA reads TGTGCCAGCAGTTACTCGACAGGGAAGGCAGATACGCAGTATTTT.

The rearrangement links TRBV7-9 to TRBJ1-4; 7 positions agree with TRBD1. CDR3 length: 14 amino acids. CDR1 SEHNR and CDR2 FQNEAQ come from the germline V gene (reference sequence). The V gene end was trimmed by 6 bases and the J gene end by 3 bases; junction bases not matched to a gene: 4. CDR3 in amino acids: CASRQQGPNEKLFF. The CDR3 DNA reads TGTGCCAGCAGGCAACAGGGGCCTAATGAAAAACTGTTTTTT.

The chain is built from TRBV2 and TRBJ2-4; D unresolved. Looked up from germline, CDR1 is SNHLY and CDR2 is FYNNEI. The CDR3 loop spans 16 amino acids. Trimming shortened V by 5 bases and J by 1 base, and 15 bases separated the two germline ends. This CDR3 is CASSPQMAVAKNIQYF. CDR3 in DNA: TGTGCCAGCAGTCCTCAGATGGCCGTGGCCAAAAACATTCAGTACTTC.